These 17 T cell receptor beta chains were sequenced from one sample in a study of identical twins. TCRdb redid the calling of the 5' RACE reads with MiXCR, one entry per CDR3 protein. This sample has about 810,000 distinct CDR3 sequences, with around an eighth found just once. The sample also formed part of further work on yellow fever vaccine responses in identical twins.

Sequencing was done on a sample of PBMCs. These receptors all stem from a woman in her late teens or twenties in good health.

This clonotype was seen a handful of times. This chain uses TRBV6-5 with TRBJ2-7; perhaps TRBD1 as D (5 bases). Germline CDR1 MNHEY, CDR2 SVGAGI. Trimming shortened V by 2 bases and J by 4 bases, and 15 bases separated the two germline ends. This CDR3 has 15 residues. The CDR3 sequence is CASSYRAFDSYEQYV. Written as DNA, the CDR3 is TGTGCCAGCAGTTACAGAGCTTTCGACAGTTACGAGCAGTACGTC.

The table lists this clonotype with a few counts. This chain joins TRBV18 and TRBJ2-7; D is possibly TRBD1 or TRBD2 (5 bases each). Trimming pared 6 bases from V and 9 bases from J, leaving 18 bases between. The CDR3 is made up of 13 amino acids. Germline values: CDR1 KGHSH, CDR2 LQKENI. The CDR3 DNA follows: TGTGCCAGCTCGAGGGACGGTCCAACAGGGCAGTACTTC. This codes for CASSRDGPTGQYF.

The chain combines TRBV12-3 or TRBV12-4 with TRBJ2-5; D may be TRBD1 (5 bases). Trimming removed 5 bases from V and 5 bases from J, with 15 bases in between. This CDR3 has 14 amino acids. In DNA, the CDR3 is TGTGCCAGCAGTCAAGGATCTGGGGCCGAGACCCAGTACTTC. Its translation: CASSQGSGAETQYF.

This clonotype was counted between two and nine times. This rearrangement joins TRBV10-3 to TRBJ2-1, with a tentative D call TRBD2 (5 bases). Germline-derived CDR1 and CDR2 are ENHRY and SYGVKD. CDR3 size: 16 residues. Trimming pared 0 bases from V and 7 bases from J, leaving 16 bases between. CDR3 in DNA: TGTGCCATCAGTGAGTCGGTCCCTAGCAGTTGGAATGAGCAGTTCTTC. This translates into CAISESVPSSWNEQFF.

This clonotype was seen a few times. The rearrangement links TRBV5-6 to TRBJ2-1; no definite D call. V lost 2 bases to trimming and J lost 0 bases, with 9 bases between them. This CDR3 has 15 amino acids. Germline assignment: CDR1 SGHDT and CDR2 YYEEEE. CDR3 DNA: TGTGCCAGCAGCTTCATGGCGCACTCCTACAATGAGCAGTTCTTC. Its translation is CASSFMAHSYNEQFF.

The V call is TRBV13, the J call TRBJ2-5, with 13 bases lining up with TRBD2. This CDR3 is built from 18 residues. Germline V gene lookup returns CDR1 PRHDT and CDR2 FYEKMQ (reference sequence). V dropped 4 bases and J dropped 2; count of bases not matched to a gene: 10. The CDR3 bases are TGTGCCAGCAGCTCGAGACTAGCGGGGGGCCTAAATCAAGAGACCCAGTACTTC. Translation: CASSSRLAGGLNQETQYF.

This chain joins TRBV12-3 or TRBV12-4 and TRBJ1-1, with D uncertain. Trimming stripped 2 bases from V and 7 bases from J, with 14 bases between. The CDR3 length is 14 residues. The CDR3 bases are TGTGCCAGCAGTTTAACCAGGTCGAGAGGTGAAGCTTTCTTT. Residues: CASSLTRSRGEAFF.

The chain recombines TRBV2 with TRBJ2-1; D is perhaps TRBD2 (5 bases). This CDR3 spans 13 amino acids. The germline V gene has CDR1 SNHLY and CDR2 FYNNEI. Trimming pared 5 bases from V and 6 bases from J, leaving 11 bases between. The CDR3 loop reads CASSPETSNEQFF. CDR3 sequence (DNA): TGTGCCAGCAGTCCAGAAACTAGCAATGAGCAGTTCTTC.

Only a few counts were recorded for this clonotype. The chain couples TRBV6-1 to TRBJ2-7; 12 bases are shared with TRBD1. The J segment lost 6 bases and the V segment lost 6 bases, leaving 6 bases of the junction unmatched. The germline V gene encodes CDR1 MNHNS and CDR2 SASEGT. The CDR3 runs to 14 residues. CDR3 sequence: CASRGQGARSEQYF. In DNA form, the CDR3 reads TGTGCCAGCAGGGGACAGGGGGCGCGATCCGAGCAGTACTTC.

This clonotype was seen only a few times. The CDR3 DNA reads as TGTGCCACCAGCAGACCTGGACAGCGATTCGGCTCCTACAATGAGCAGTTCTTC. It is translated as CATSRPGQRFGSYNEQFF. The rearrangement links TRBV15 to TRBJ2-1; possibly TRBD1 for D (6 bases). The ends were cut back, 2 bases at V and 0 bases at J, with 17 bases in the middle. CDR3 length: 18 residues. CDR1 and CDR2 from the germline V gene are LNHNV and YYDKDF (reference sequence).

The chain combines TRBV6-1 with TRBJ2-7; 7 bases are a match to TRBD2. With 5 bases clipped from V and 1 base from J, the junction kept 5 bases outside the gene matches. Germline V lookup: CDR1 MNHNS, CDR2 SASEGT. The length of the CDR3 is 14 residues. This CDR3 is CASSPRGESYEQYF. The CDR3 nucleotides are TGTGCCAGCAGTCCCCGGGGGGAATCCTACGAGCAGTACTTC.

This CDR3 reads CASRLDYSYEQYV. CDR3 DNA sequence: TGTGCCAGCAGGCTCGACTATTCCTACGAGCAGTACGTC. This chain connects TRBV2 to TRBJ2-7, with a tentative D call TRBD2 (5 bases). The CDR3 extends over 13 amino acids. V lost 6 bases and J lost 1, with 10 bases in between. Germline CDR1 reads SNHLY; CDR2 reads FYNNEI.

The genes are TRBV12-3 or TRBV12-4 and TRBJ1-1, with D unresolved. The CDR3 consists of 15 residues. The V end was cut by 6 bases, the J end by 1 base, with 15 bases between. The CDR3: CASRIGLNPNTEAFF. The CDR3 DNA is TGTGCCAGCAGGATAGGACTAAATCCGAACACTGAAGCTTTCTTT.

As for this clonotype: Without the conserved terminal phenylalanine or tryptophan, this CDR3 likely stems from a read error. In DNA form, the CDR3 reads TGTGCCAGCAGCCTGGGACACCTCACCGGGGAGCTGTTTTGT. This codes for CASSLGHLTGELFC. The chain employs TRBV4-2 and TRBJ2-2; D may be TRBD1 (6 bases). Germline-derived CDR1 and CDR2 are LGHNA and YNFKEQ. This CDR3 is 14 amino acids long. V was trimmed by 4 bases and J by 4 bases, leaving 10 bases between them.

This rearrangement joins TRBV7-9 to TRBJ2-1; D possibly corresponds to TRBD1 (5 bases). CDR1 SEHNR and CDR2 FQNEAQ come from the germline V gene (reference sequence). V was shortened by 1 base and J by 4 bases, with 11 bases between the two germline ends. CDR3 length: 15 residues. The DNA for the CDR3 is TGTGCCAGCAGCTTAGAGCTAAACAGGTACAATGAGCAGTTCTTC. Protein product: CASSLELNRYNEQFF. Looking up the rest from reference TRBV7-9 and TRBJ2-1 gives the full variable domain: DTGVSQNPRHKITKRGQNVTFRCDPISEHNRLYWYRQTLGQGPEFLTYFQNEAQLEKSRLLSDRFSAERPKGSFSTLEIQRTEQGDSAMYLCASSLELNRYNEQFFGPGTRLTVL.

This clonotype has just a few counts. This chain uses TRBV6-5 with TRBJ2-2, with D possibly TRBD1 on 6 matching bases. The CDR3 is 15 amino acids. The V gene lost 2 bases and the J gene lost 1 base, with 8 bases spanning the gap. The V gene's germline CDR1 is MNHEY and CDR2 SVGAGI. CDR3 loop: CASSYLGQNTGELFF. The CDR3 DNA sequence: TGTGCCAGCAGTTACCTGGGACAGAACACCGGGGAGCTGTTTTTT.

The J gene is TRBJ2-7, the V gene TRBV29-1, with 11 bases aligning to TRBD1. The CDR3 sequence is 14 residues long. Germline CDR1 is SQVTM and CDR2 is ANQGSEA. Trimming took 4 bases from V and 4 from J; bases not matched to a gene: 6. CDR3 sequence reads: CSVGWGQGVYEQYV. CDR3 DNA sequence: TGCAGCGTTGGTTGGGGACAGGGGGTGTACGAGCAGTACGTC.